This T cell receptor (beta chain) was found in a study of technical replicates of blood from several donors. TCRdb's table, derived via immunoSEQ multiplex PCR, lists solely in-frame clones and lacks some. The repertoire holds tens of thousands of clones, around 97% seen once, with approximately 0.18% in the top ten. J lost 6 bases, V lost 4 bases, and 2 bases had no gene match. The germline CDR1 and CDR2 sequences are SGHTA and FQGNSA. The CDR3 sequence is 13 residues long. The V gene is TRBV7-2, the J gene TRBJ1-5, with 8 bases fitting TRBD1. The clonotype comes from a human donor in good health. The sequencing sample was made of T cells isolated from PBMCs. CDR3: CASSSQGGQPQHF. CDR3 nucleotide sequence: TGTGCCAGCAGCTCACAGGGGGGTCAGCCCCAGCATTTT.